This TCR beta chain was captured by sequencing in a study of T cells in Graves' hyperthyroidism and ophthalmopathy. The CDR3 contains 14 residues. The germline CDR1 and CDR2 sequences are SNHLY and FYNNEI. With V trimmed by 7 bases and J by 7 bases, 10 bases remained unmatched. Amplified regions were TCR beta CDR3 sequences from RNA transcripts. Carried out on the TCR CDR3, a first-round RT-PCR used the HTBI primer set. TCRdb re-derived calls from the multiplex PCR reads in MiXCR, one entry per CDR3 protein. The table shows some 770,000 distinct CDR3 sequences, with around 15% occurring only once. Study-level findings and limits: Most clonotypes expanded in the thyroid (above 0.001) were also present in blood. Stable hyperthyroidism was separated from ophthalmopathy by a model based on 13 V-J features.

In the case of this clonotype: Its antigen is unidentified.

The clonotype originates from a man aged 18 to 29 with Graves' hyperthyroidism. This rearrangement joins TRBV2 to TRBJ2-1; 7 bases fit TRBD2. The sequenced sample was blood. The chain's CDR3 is CASTWREIPNEQFF. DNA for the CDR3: TGTGCCAGCACTTGGCGGGAGATCCCAAATGAGCAGTTCTTC.